Presented here are 15 T cell receptor beta chains from one specimen sequenced in a study of blood T cell repertoires in COVID-19. Some clones are missing from TCRdb's copy, which holds only in-frame ones; the method was immunoSEQ multiplex PCR. The sample lists hundreds of thousands of clones; approximately 89% were seen once. Sequencing input: peripheral blood. Every receptor here comes from a woman aged 18-29 years who had recovered from COVID-19.

The rearrangement joins TRBV3-1 (or the pseudogene TRBV3-2) to TRBJ1-1; the D is unclear. Trimming cost V 3 bases and J 5 bases, with 10 bases left between them. This CDR3 is built from 13 residues. Germline V CDR1 and CDR2: LGHDT, YNNKEL (reference sequence). Here the CDR3 DNA reads TGTGCCAGCAGCCAGCTCGGCGGGACTGAAGCTTTCTTT. As protein: CASSQLGGTEAFF.

The chain carries TRBV4-1 and TRBJ1-1; perhaps TRBD1 as D (5 bases). This CDR3 is built from 13 residues. The germline V gene encodes CDR1 MGHRA and CDR2 YSYEKL. V gave up 4 bases and J gave up 5 bases, with 11 bases separating them. The CDR3 coding sequence is TGCGCCAGCAGCCTCCCCCAGGGTACTGAAGCTTTCTTT. Protein sequence: CASSLPQGTEAFF.

The J gene is TRBJ2-5, the V gene TRBV7-2, with 9 positions matching TRBD1. This CDR3 is 14 amino acids long. Germline assignment: CDR1 SGHTA and CDR2 FQGNSA. After removal of 4 bases from V and 4 bases from J, the junction contained 4 bases not matched to a gene. The CDR3 sequence: CASSWDRDRETQYF. The CDR3 nucleotides are TGTGCCAGCAGCTGGGACAGGGATCGAGAGACCCAGTACTTC.

In its sample, this clone was seen once. The chain joins TRBV7-2 to TRBJ2-5, with a tentative D call TRBD2 (5 bases). The CDR3 totals 11 residues. V was pared by 5 bases and J by 10 bases, with 11 bases between. The germline CDR1 and CDR2 sequences are SGHTA and FQGNSA. The CDR3, as DNA: TGTGCCAGCAGCCAGGCCGGGGACCAGTACTTC. This codes for CASSQAGDQYF.

This chain uses TRBV29-1 with TRBJ1-3; 8 bases are shared with TRBD1. The junction had 7 bases not matched to a gene; V was cut back by 6 bases and J by 0 bases. Germline V lookup: CDR1 SQVTM, CDR2 ANQGSEA. This CDR3 is 15 amino acids long. CDR3 sequence (DNA): TGCAGCGTCCACAGGGGGATTCGCTCTGGAAACACCATATATTTT. The encoded protein is CSVHRGIRSGNTIYF. The entire variable domain, with the rest obtained from reference TRBV29-1 and TRBJ1-3, is as follows: SAVISQKPSRDICQRGTSLTIQCQVDSQVTMMFWYRQQPGQSLTLIATANQGSEATYESGFVIDKFPISRPNLTFSTLTVSNMSPEDSSIYLCSVHRGIRSGNTIYFGEGSWLTVV.

The rearrangement joins TRBV5-6 to TRBJ1-2; D perhaps matches TRBD1 (6 bases). V lost 7 bases and J lost 2, with 18 bases in between. The CDR3 is 15 amino acids. Germline CDR1 is SGHDT and CDR2 is YYEEEE. Written as DNA, the CDR3 is TGTGCCAGCTGGTGGTCAGGGGCTGGGAACTATGGCTACACCTTC. The encoded protein is CASWWSGAGNYGYTF.

The rearrangement uses TRBV7-6 and TRBJ2-2; maybe TRBD2 (6 bases). CDR3 length equals 15 residues. With 4 bases removed from V and 2 bases from J, the gap between germline ends came to 11 bases. Germline CDR1 and CDR2: SGHVS and FNYEAQ. CDR3 protein: CASSSGTYNTGELFF. The CDR3 DNA reads as TGTGCCAGCAGCTCCGGGACTTACAACACCGGGGAGCTGTTTTTT.

The chain is built from TRBV5-1 and TRBJ2-2; 10 bases fit TRBD2. The CDR3 runs to 15 residues. V dropped 4 bases and J dropped 3; count of bases not matched to a gene: 3. Germline V CDR1 and CDR2: SGHRS, YFSETQ. DNA of the CDR3: TGCGCCAGCAGCCAAAGCGGGAGGGACACCGGGGAGCTGTTTTTT. The encoded protein is CASSQSGRDTGELFF. The entire variable domain, with the rest obtained from reference TRBV5-1 and TRBJ2-2, is as follows: KAGVTQTPRYLIKTRGQQVTLSCSPISGHRSVSWYQQTPGQGLQFLFEYFSETQRNKGNFPGRFSGRQFSNSRSEMNVSTLELGDSALYLCASSQSGRDTGELFFGEGSRLTVL.

Only one count was recorded for this clone. V and J are TRBV7-6 and TRBJ2-1, with TRBD2 matching over 12 bases. Germline lookup yields CDR1 SGHVS and CDR2 FNYEAQ. Trimming at V came to 5 bases and at J to 6 bases, leaving 11 bases not matched to a gene. The CDR3 has 17 amino acids. For the CDR3, the DNA is TGTGCCAGCAGCCGCCGGCGACTAGCGGGAGTTTTCAATGAGCAGTTCTTC. This translates into CASSRRRLAGVFNEQFF.

This chain uses TRBV13 with TRBJ1-1; possible D gene TRBD1, 5 bases. Trimming shortened V by 0 bases and J by 3 bases, and 14 bases separated the two germline ends. The CDR3 covers 16 residues. Germline-derived CDR1 and CDR2 are PRHDT and FYEKMQ (reference sequence). The CDR3 loop reads CASSLGWGGKDTEAFF. As DNA, the CDR3 is TGTGCCAGCAGCTTAGGGTGGGGGGGAAAGGACACTGAAGCTTTCTTT.

This sequence joins TRBV6-4 and TRBJ1-3, with 8 bases aligning to TRBD1. This CDR3 spans 15 amino acids. J was trimmed by 8 bases and V by 6 bases; bases with no gene match: 12. The germline CDR1 and CDR2 sequences are MRHNA and SNTAGT. The CDR3 DNA is TGTGCCAGCAGGCTTAGGGACAGGTTCGGGGACACCATATATTTT. As protein: CASRLRDRFGDTIYF.

This chain connects TRBV29-1 to TRBJ2-3; D not certain. The CDR3 is 12 amino acids. CDR1 and CDR2 from the germline V gene are SQVTM and ANQGSEA. Trimming cost V 1 base and J 3 bases, with 5 bases left between them. The CDR3 sequence is CSVEVTTDTQYF. Here the CDR3 DNA reads TGCAGCGTTGAAGTTACAACAGATACGCAGTATTTT.

V gene TRBV7-7 combines with J gene TRBJ2-3, with 14 bases aligning to TRBD2. The germline gives CDR1 SSHAT, CDR2 FNYEAQ (reference sequence). J was trimmed by 4 bases and V by 5 bases; bases with no gene match: 14. CDR3 length: 19 residues. CDR3 amino acids: CASSDVFAGLAGVADTQYF. The DNA of the CDR3 is TGTGCCAGCAGCGACGTTTTCGCGGGACTAGCGGGAGTGGCAGATACGCAGTATTTT.

The chain couples TRBV30 to TRBJ1-4; D might be TRBD1 (6 bases). The CDR3 has 15 residues. The V and J ends lost 4 bases and 3 bases respectively, with 15 bases between them. The V gene's germline CDR1 is GTSNPN and CDR2 SVGIG (reference sequence). The CDR3 reads CAWNMGTGSNEKLFF. CDR3 DNA: TGTGCCTGGAATATGGGTACAGGGTCTAATGAAAAACTGTTTTTT.

The gene calls are TRBV5-1 and TRBJ2-5, with D uncertain. The CDR3 totals 15 residues. Germline CDR1 is SGHRS and CDR2 is YFSETQ. V was cut by 0 bases and J by 2 bases, with 11 bases left in between. CDR3 loop: CASSLGVGLQETQYF. CDR3 coding DNA: TGCGCCAGCAGCTTGGGGGTTGGGCTACAAGAGACCCAGTACTTC.